The 8 T cell receptor beta chains reported below all come from one sample, sequenced in a study of identical twins. TCRdb used MiXCR to reprocess the 5' RACE reads, holding one entry per CDR3 protein. The sample yields around 1.7 million distinct CDR3 sequences, 32% seen once. The sequencing input was cord blood. All receptors derive from a newborn girl in good health.

This sequence joins TRBV20-1 and TRBJ1-5, with D possibly being TRBD1 (5 bases). Per germline, CDR1 DFQATT and CDR2 SNEGSKA (reference sequence). The CDR3 has 16 residues. V was trimmed by 6 bases and J by 0 bases, leaving 18 bases between them. The CDR3 region has the DNA TGCAGTGCCCGAGGGTGGGGGACTTTTAGCAATCAGCCCCAGCATTTT. Its translation: CSARGWGTFSNQPQHF.

This clonotype was counted at least ten times. The chain links TRBV12-3 or TRBV12-4 to TRBJ2-3; a possible D gene is TRBD2 (5 bases). The CDR3 is made up of 17 amino acids. V lost 1 base, J lost 0 bases, and 14 bases lay in between. The CDR3 region is CASSLDVLGLSTDTQYF. The CDR3 coding sequence is TGTGCCAGCAGTTTAGACGTACTAGGGCTAAGCACAGATACGCAGTATTTT.

The chain joins TRBV6-5 to TRBJ2-2; TRBD2 might be the D (7 bases). The CDR3 length is 17 residues. The germline V gene encodes CDR1 MNHEY and CDR2 SVGAGI. V gave up 2 bases and J gave up 4 bases, with 17 bases separating them. The CDR3: CASSYDLRGAGTGELFF. CDR3 bases: TGTGCCAGCAGTTACGATCTACGGGGGGCAGGCACCGGGGAGCTGTTTTTT.

This chain joins TRBV3-1 and TRBJ2-7; a weak D match, TRBD2 (5 bases). Germline V gene lookup returns CDR1 LGHDT and CDR2 YNNKEL (reference sequence). V lost 1 base, J lost 6 bases, and 16 bases lay in between. CDR3 size: 15 residues. CDR3 residues: CASSQGGLAATEQYF. CDR3 bases: TGTGCCAGCAGCCAAGGTGGGCTAGCTGCGACCGAGCAGTACTTC.

This chain connects TRBV7-2 to TRBJ2-4; D is perhaps TRBD1 or TRBD2 (5 bases each). With 2 bases removed from V and 0 bases from J, the gap between germline ends came to 11 bases. The CDR3 has 16 amino acids. In germline, CDR1 is SGHTA, CDR2 FQGNSA. As DNA, the CDR3 is TGTGCCAGCAGCTTACTCGGGACGGTAGCCAAAAACATTCAGTACTTC. This translates into CASSLLGTVAKNIQYF.

This clonotype was recorded a few times. The rearrangement links TRBV5-1 to TRBJ1-5; 9 bases map to TRBD1. CDR3 length equals 16 residues. The germline V gene encodes CDR1 SGHRS and CDR2 YFSETQ. V trimming: 4 bases; J trimming: 4 bases; junction bases outside the gene matches: 9. CDR3 residues: CASSRSGQGFNQPQHF. In DNA, the CDR3 is TGCGCCAGCAGCCGGTCGGGACAGGGCTTTAATCAGCCCCAGCATTTT.

V and J are TRBV13 and TRBJ2-3; 7 positions match TRBD2. CDR1 PRHDT and CDR2 FYEKMQ come from the germline V gene (reference sequence). The length of the CDR3 is 13 residues. The ends lost 7 bases at V and 6 bases at J; junction bases unmatched: 7. CDR3 DNA sequence: TGTGCCAGCAAGAGGCGGCGGGGGGATACGCAGTATTTT. It yields the protein CASKRRRGDTQYF.

This clonotype appeared a few times. The rearrangement links TRBV20-1 to TRBJ1-2; perhaps TRBD1 as D (5 bases). The length of the CDR3 is 14 residues. Germline V lookup: CDR1 DFQATT, CDR2 SNEGSKA (reference sequence). V was trimmed by 3 bases and J by 2 bases, leaving 13 bases between them. CDR3 sequence reads: CSASRTLDNYGYTF. Here the CDR3 DNA reads TGCAGTGCTAGTCGGACACTGGACAACTATGGCTACACCTTC.